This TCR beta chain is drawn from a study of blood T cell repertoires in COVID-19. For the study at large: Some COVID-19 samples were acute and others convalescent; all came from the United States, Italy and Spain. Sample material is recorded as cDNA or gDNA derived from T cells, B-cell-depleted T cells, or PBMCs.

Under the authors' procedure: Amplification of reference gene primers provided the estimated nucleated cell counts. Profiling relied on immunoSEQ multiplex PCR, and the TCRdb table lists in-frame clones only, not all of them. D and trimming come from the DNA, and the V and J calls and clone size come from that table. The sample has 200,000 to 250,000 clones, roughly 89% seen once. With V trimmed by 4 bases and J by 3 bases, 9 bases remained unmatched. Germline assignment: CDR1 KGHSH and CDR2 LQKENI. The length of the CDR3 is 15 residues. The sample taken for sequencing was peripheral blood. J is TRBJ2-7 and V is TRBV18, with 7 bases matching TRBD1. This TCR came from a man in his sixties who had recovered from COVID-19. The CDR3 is CASSLGQAPVYEQYF. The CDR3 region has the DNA TGTGCCAGCTCACTCGGACAGGCCCCGGTCTACGAGCAGTACTTC.